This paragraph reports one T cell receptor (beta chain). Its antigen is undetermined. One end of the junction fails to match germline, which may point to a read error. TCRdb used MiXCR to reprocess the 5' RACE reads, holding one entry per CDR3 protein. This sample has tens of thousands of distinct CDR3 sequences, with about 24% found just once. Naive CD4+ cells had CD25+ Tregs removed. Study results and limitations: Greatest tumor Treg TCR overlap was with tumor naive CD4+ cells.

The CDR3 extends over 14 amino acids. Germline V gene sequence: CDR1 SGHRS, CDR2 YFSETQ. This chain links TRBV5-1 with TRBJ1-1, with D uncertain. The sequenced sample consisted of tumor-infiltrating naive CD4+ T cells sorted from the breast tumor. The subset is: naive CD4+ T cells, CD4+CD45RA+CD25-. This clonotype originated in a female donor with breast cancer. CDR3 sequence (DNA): TGTGCCAGCAGTCCGACCCCGGAAAACACTGAAGCTTTCTTT. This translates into CASSPTPENTEAFF.